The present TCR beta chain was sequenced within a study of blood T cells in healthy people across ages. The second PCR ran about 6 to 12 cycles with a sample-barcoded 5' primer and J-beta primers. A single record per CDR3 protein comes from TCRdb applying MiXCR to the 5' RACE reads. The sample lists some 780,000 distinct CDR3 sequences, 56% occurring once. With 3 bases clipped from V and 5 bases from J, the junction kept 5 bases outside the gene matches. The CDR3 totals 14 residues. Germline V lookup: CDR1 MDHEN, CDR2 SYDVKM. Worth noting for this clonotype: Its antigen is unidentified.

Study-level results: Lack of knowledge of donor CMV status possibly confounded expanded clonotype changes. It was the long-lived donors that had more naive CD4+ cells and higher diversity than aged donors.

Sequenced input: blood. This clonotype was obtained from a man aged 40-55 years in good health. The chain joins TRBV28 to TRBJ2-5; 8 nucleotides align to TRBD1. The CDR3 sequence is CASSLDREIETQYF. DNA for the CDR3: TGTGCCAGCAGTTTGGACAGGGAAATCGAGACCCAGTACTTC.